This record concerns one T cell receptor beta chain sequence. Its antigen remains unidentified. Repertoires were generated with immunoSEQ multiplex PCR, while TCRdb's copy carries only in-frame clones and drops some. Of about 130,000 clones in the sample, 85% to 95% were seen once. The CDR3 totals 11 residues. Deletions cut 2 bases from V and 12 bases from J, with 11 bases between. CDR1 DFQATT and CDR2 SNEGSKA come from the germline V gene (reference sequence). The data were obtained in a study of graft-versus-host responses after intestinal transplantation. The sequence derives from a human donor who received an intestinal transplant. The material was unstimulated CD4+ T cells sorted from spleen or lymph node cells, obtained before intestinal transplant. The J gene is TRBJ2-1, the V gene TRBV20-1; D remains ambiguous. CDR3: CSARLDSGQFF. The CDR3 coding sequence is TGCAGTGCTAGACTCGACTCGGGGCAGTTCTTC.